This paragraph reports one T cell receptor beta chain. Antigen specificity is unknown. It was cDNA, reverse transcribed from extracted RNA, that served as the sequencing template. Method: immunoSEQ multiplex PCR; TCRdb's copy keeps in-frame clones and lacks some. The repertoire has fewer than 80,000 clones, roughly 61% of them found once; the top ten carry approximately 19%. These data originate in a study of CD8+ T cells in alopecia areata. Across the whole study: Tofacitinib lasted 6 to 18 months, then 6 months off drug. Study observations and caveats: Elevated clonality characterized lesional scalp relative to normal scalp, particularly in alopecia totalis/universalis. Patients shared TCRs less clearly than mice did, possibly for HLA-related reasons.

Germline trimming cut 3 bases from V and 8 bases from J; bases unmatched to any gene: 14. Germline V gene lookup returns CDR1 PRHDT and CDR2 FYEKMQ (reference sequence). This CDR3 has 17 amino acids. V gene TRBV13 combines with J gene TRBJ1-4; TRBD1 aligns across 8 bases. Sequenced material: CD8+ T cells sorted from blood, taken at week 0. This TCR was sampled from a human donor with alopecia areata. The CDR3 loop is CASSFQAGGGKAEKLFF. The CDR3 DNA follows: TGTGCCAGCAGCTTCCAGGCAGGGGGCGGCAAGGCCGAAAAACTGTTTTTT.